This T cell receptor beta chain was found in a study of blood T cell repertoires in COVID-19. Original handling: From reference gene primer amplification, estimates of nucleated cell counts were derived. This table comes from immunoSEQ multiplex PCR, and its TCRdb copy is limited to in-frame clones, with some not included. That table supplies the V and J calls and clone size; D and trimming were determined from the DNA. The table includes about 180,000 clones, approximately 89% detected once. Germline CDR1 reads MNHEY; CDR2 reads SMNVEV (reference sequence). This CDR3 contains 13 residues. V shed 5 bases and J shed 0 bases, with 5 bases lying between them.

Source material: PBMCs or T cells enriched from blood (not recorded which). This clonotype originated in a man in his forties or fifties who had recovered from COVID-19. This chain connects TRBV27 to TRBJ1-3; D remains unclear. The CDR3 nucleotides read TGTGCCAGCAGTATAAACTCTGGAAACACCATATATTTT. Translating gives CASSINSGNTIYF.